The sequence of this T cell receptor (beta chain) was determined in a study of CD8 T cells in ankylosing spondylitis. Notes on the study in general: Existing reports had already noted some motif variants in reactive arthritis synovial fluid and blood.

This clonotype was seen a few times. Its antigen remains unidentified. After removal of 2 bases from V and 10 bases from J, the junction contained 4 bases not matched to a gene. Per the germline V gene, CDR1 is MNHEY and CDR2 is SMNVEV (reference sequence). CDR3 size: 15 residues. Libraries for TCR beta were made by quantitative 5'-RACE with molecular barcodes. TCRdb passed the 5' RACE reads through MiXCR, listing each CDR3 protein once. The table has some 200,000 distinct CDR3 sequences, around 13% seen once. The sample comprised blood, either unsorted or a sorted T cell fraction (not recorded which). The rearrangement joins TRBV27 to TRBJ2-1; TRBD2 agrees at 14 bases. The receptor comes from a male donor with ankylosing spondylitis or in good health (not recorded which). The CDR3 DNA is TGTGCCAGCAGTTTACTGGGACTAGCGGGAGCAGAGCAGTTCTTC. Translated: CASSLLGLAGAEQFF.